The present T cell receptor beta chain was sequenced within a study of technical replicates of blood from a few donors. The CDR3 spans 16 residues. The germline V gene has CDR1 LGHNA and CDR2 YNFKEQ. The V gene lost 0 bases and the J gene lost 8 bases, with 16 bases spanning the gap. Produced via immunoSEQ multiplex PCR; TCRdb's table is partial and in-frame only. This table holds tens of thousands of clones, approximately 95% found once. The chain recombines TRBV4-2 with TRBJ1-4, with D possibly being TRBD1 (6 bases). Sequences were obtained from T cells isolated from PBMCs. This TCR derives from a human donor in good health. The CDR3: CASSQERAGVDEKLFF. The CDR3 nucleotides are TGTGCCAGCAGCCAAGAGCGGGCAGGGGTGGACGAAAAACTGTTTTTT.